Here is one T cell receptor (beta chain) with its context. Measured with immunoSEQ multiplex PCR; TCRdb has only the in-frame clones, and not every one. The sample holds some 660,000 clones, more than 75% seen once. The data belong to a study of shared T cell receptors in the human thymus. This CDR3 has 16 amino acids. Germline V gene data show CDR1 as KGHSH and CDR2 as LQKENI. The V gene lost 5 bases and the J gene lost 3 bases, with 19 bases spanning the gap. These same data were also listed under a study on human thymus T cells. This second report adds: Resections from corrective heart surgery provided thymus tissue. Apparent bias marked the V and J gene usage of thymic and blood repertoires. In unrelated individuals, thymic repertoires overlapped highly, according to related research.

The chain uses TRBV18 and TRBJ1-2; D may be TRBD1 (6 bases). The sample was thymocytes. This sequence was found in a boy in the first two years of life with a congenital heart defect. The CDR3 DNA reads as TGTGCCAGCTCATCAAACTCAGGACAGTTTGACTATGGCTACACCTTC. It yields the protein CASSSNSGQFDYGYTF.